These 5 T cell receptor beta chains came from one sample sequenced in a study of Ad26.COV2.S vaccination and SARS-CoV-2 variants. TCRdb's table, derived via immunoSEQ multiplex PCR, lists solely in-frame clones and lacks some. The data show some 190,000 clones, with 70% to 90% seen just once and over 4.5% held by the top ten. Sequencing was performed on peripheral blood, taken after recovery from COVID-19. Source of these receptors: a human donor who had recovered from COVID-19.

The chain recombines TRBV27 with TRBJ2-7; 12 bases are shared with TRBD1. J was trimmed by 4 bases and V by 5 bases; bases with no gene match: 6. Germline-derived CDR1 and CDR2 are MNHEY and SMNVEV (reference sequence). The CDR3 consists of 15 residues. The CDR3: CASSSSGQGAYEQYF. The CDR3 DNA is TGTGCCAGCAGTAGCTCGGGACAGGGGGCATACGAGCAGTACTTC.

The rearrangement links TRBV4-2 to TRBJ1-3, with 7 bases lining up with TRBD1. V gave up 3 bases and J gave up 0 bases; unmatched junction bases: 23. This CDR3 comprises 22 residues. Germline values: CDR1 LGHNA, CDR2 YNFKEQ. CDR3 DNA: TGTGCCAGCAGCCAGCCGACGAGCAGCAGGGGGTTTTTTAGTTACTCTGGAAACACCATATATTTT. This encodes CASSQPTSSRGFFSYSGNTIYF.

The chain joins TRBV28 to TRBJ2-7; D is undetermined. The germline gives CDR1 MDHEN, CDR2 SYDVKM. The CDR3 spans 14 residues. The V gene lost 2 bases and the J gene lost 6 bases, with 14 bases spanning the gap. For the CDR3, the DNA is TGTGCCAGCAGTTTAGGATCGATTCGCAGCGAGCAGTACTTC. Its translation: CASSLGSIRSEQYF.

The chain recombines TRBV7-6 with TRBJ1-3; weak D call: TRBD1 (6 bases). With 1 base removed from V and 0 bases from J, the gap between germline ends came to 10 bases. Per germline, CDR1 SGHVS and CDR2 FNYEAQ. CDR3 length: 16 residues. The CDR3 nucleotides read TGTGCCAGCAGCTTAGAAGCAGGGGCCTCTGGAAACACCATATATTTT. Translated: CASSLEAGASGNTIYF.

This chain links TRBV28 with TRBJ1-5; D is unclear. The CDR3 length is 14 residues. Germline CDR1 reads MDHEN; CDR2 reads SYDVKM. V shed 2 bases and J shed 1 base, with 6 bases lying between them. The chain's CDR3 is CASSLTASNQPQHF. CDR3 nucleotides: TGTGCCAGCAGTTTAACGGCGAGCAATCAGCCCCAGCATTTT. Drawing the rest from reference TRBV28 and TRBJ1-5, the complete variable domain is DVKVTQSSRYLVKRTGEKVFLECVQDMDHENMFWYRQDPGLGLRLIYFSYDVKMKEKGDIPEGYSVSREKKERFSLILESASTNQTSMYLCASSLTASNQPQHFGDGTRLSIL.